This is a list of T cell receptor beta chains from one sample in a study of T cell clusters in autoimmune cytopenias. Reprocessing the multiplex PCR reads, TCRdb reports a single entry for every CDR3 protein and omits DNA. This table lists about 2,700 distinct CDR3 sequences. Sequenced material: peripheral blood. The receptors shown here come from a human donor with an autoimmune cytopenia, with autoimmune hepatitis or in good health (not recorded which). Each CDR3 is given with its conserved first and last residue. Clone size is given for some rows only: seen once, a few or many times, or a class if the clone is expanded.

v_call: TRBV28
j_call: TRBJ2-1
clone_size: .
cdr3_aa: CASTVDRLSTFSYNEQFF

v_call: TRBV7-9
j_call: TRBJ2-2
clone_size: medium-sized
cdr3_aa: CASSPGGGSNTGELFF

v_call: TRBV2
j_call: TRBJ2-6
clone_size: .
cdr3_aa: CASDGSPGANVLTF

v_call: TRBV6-5
j_call: TRBJ2-3
clone_size: medium-sized
cdr3_aa: CASSPNEDTQYF

v_call: TRBV6-5
j_call: TRBJ2-5
clone_size: medium-sized
cdr3_aa: CASSYSDKETQYF

v_call: TRBV19
j_call: TRBJ2-1
clone_size: medium-sized
cdr3_aa: CASSIAGSASNEQFF

v_call: TRBV5-4
j_call: TRBJ2-7
clone_size: medium-sized
cdr3_aa: CASSSPSYSLEQYF

v_call: TRBV27
j_call: TRBJ1-1
clone_size: large
cdr3_aa: CASSLYPGLAEAFF

v_call: TRBV28
j_call: TRBJ1-3
clone_size: .
cdr3_aa: CASSTPGSGSGNTIYF

v_call: TRBV20-1
j_call: TRBJ1-1
clone_size: .
cdr3_aa: CSARDLGGPREFTEAFF

v_call: TRBV2
j_call: TRBJ2-7
clone_size: .
cdr3_aa: CASSVYREAYEQYF

v_call: TRBV10-1
j_call: TRBJ2-2
clone_size: .
cdr3_aa: CASFARRLDREPPRTGELFF

v_call: TRBV6-5
j_call: TRBJ2-1
clone_size: medium-sized
cdr3_aa: CASSSSPTYEQFF

v_call: TRBV7-9
j_call: TRBJ2-3
clone_size: medium-sized
cdr3_aa: CASSSTWTDFDTQYF

v_call: TRBV11-2
j_call: TRBJ2-7
clone_size: medium-sized
cdr3_aa: CASRGGVSYEQYF

v_call: TRBV6-5
j_call: TRBJ2-7
clone_size: medium-sized
cdr3_aa: CASSDVHGEQYF

v_call: TRBV11-2
j_call: TRBJ1-1
clone_size: .
cdr3_aa: CASSTPALTEAFF

v_call: TRBV5-6
j_call: TRBJ1-1
clone_size: medium-sized
cdr3_aa: CASRGLSEAFF

v_call: TRBV19
j_call: TRBJ2-2
clone_size: medium-sized
cdr3_aa: CASSMTIGGTGELFF

v_call: TRBV20-1
j_call: TRBJ2-3
clone_size: medium-sized
cdr3_aa: CSAGKRSDTQYF

v_call: TRBV30
j_call: TRBJ1-2
clone_size: medium-sized
cdr3_aa: CASRGGSNYGYTF

v_call: TRBV10-3
j_call: TRBJ1-2
clone_size: medium-sized
cdr3_aa: CAISDEGLIYGYTF

v_call: TRBV19
j_call: TRBJ1-2
clone_size: medium-sized
cdr3_aa: CASSIDAGPGYTF

v_call: TRBV12-3/TRBV12-4
j_call: TRBJ1-1
clone_size: medium-sized
cdr3_aa: CASRYTGFPEAFF

v_call: TRBV28
j_call: TRBJ2-5
clone_size: .
cdr3_aa: CASSLQRHQETQYF

v_call: TRBV2
j_call: TRBJ2-7
clone_size: .
cdr3_aa: CASSGGQGDEQYF

v_call: TRBV20-1
j_call: TRBJ2-1
clone_size: .
cdr3_aa: CSARDRGGRVSYNEQFF

v_call: TRBV5-6
j_call: TRBJ1-1
clone_size: medium-sized
cdr3_aa: CASSLRGTEAFF

v_call: TRBV6-2/TRBV6-3
j_call: TRBJ2-1
clone_size: .
cdr3_aa: CASRPGGQGAYNEQFF

v_call: TRBV5-1
j_call: TRBJ2-1
clone_size: .
cdr3_aa: CASSLGPQTGDEQFF

v_call: TRBV28
j_call: TRBJ2-5
clone_size: .
cdr3_aa: CASSLMSGRAETQYF

v_call: TRBV6-5
j_call: TRBJ1-2
clone_size: medium-sized
cdr3_aa: CASSYQGRVNGYTF

v_call: TRBV19
j_call: TRBJ2-1
clone_size: .
cdr3_aa: CASSVIAGWYNEQFF

v_call: TRBV20-1
j_call: TRBJ2-4
clone_size: .
cdr3_aa: CSYTGLAKNIQYF

v_call: TRBV6-5
j_call: TRBJ1-2
clone_size: medium-sized
cdr3_aa: CASSYWDNYGYTF

v_call: TRBV6-5
j_call: TRBJ2-5
clone_size: medium-sized
cdr3_aa: CASSYQAELKGGTQYF

v_call: TRBV28
j_call: TRBJ2-7
clone_size: .
cdr3_aa: CASNRGTPGYEQYF

v_call: TRBV7-2
j_call: TRBJ2-5
clone_size: medium-sized
cdr3_aa: CASSLYYPGQGRETQYF

v_call: TRBV28
j_call: TRBJ2-3
clone_size: medium-sized
cdr3_aa: CASSPITGYADTQYF

v_call: TRBV5-1
j_call: TRBJ2-1
clone_size: .
cdr3_aa: CASSWTTGHNEQFF

v_call: TRBV20-1
j_call: TRBJ2-2
clone_size: medium-sized
cdr3_aa: CSARDYLGIGELFF

v_call: TRBV11-2
j_call: TRBJ2-6
clone_size: medium-sized
cdr3_aa: CASSPLDPTVLTF

v_call: TRBV30
j_call: TRBJ2-3
clone_size: medium-sized
cdr3_aa: CAWSVWGGSTSEMSTDTQYF

v_call: TRBV20-1
j_call: TRBJ2-1
clone_size: medium-sized
cdr3_aa: CSARASLAGKSDEQFF

v_call: TRBV19
j_call: TRBJ2-3
clone_size: medium-sized
cdr3_aa: CASGGAGHPSTDTQYF

v_call: TRBV6-1
j_call: TRBJ2-2
clone_size: medium-sized
cdr3_aa: CASSVGRYTGELFF

v_call: TRBV30
j_call: TRBJ2-2
clone_size: medium-sized
cdr3_aa: CAWKVAGYTGELFF

v_call: TRBV6-5
j_call: TRBJ2-7
clone_size: medium-sized
cdr3_aa: CASSYSGQSHEQYF

v_call: TRBV10-3
j_call: TRBJ2-7
clone_size: medium-sized
cdr3_aa: CAISESVTGRGEQYF

v_call: TRBV6-1
j_call: TRBJ2-5
clone_size: medium-sized
cdr3_aa: CASTPGEARETQYF

v_call: TRBV29-1
j_call: TRBJ2-1
clone_size: medium-sized
cdr3_aa: CSAQASGGDDEQFF